The rows below give T cell receptor beta chains drawn from one sample of a study of cytomegalovirus exposure and HLA in healthy donors. Profiling relied on immunoSEQ multiplex PCR, and the TCRdb table lists in-frame clones only, not all of them. Here the sample spans approximately 220,000 clones, around 80% being singletons. The sample taken for sequencing was PBMCs. Every receptor here comes from a middle-aged man in good health and CMV-seronegative. The CDR3 runs from the conserved cysteine through the conserved F or W. Each record gives: J gene, V gene, CDR3 protein.

J gene: TRBJ2-1
V gene: TRBV25-1
CDR3 protein: CASSDVQGAPSYNEQFF

J gene: TRBJ1-2
V gene: TRBV19
CDR3 protein: CATDRDRYGYTF

J gene: TRBJ2-1
V gene: TRBV7-2
CDR3 protein: CASSLVRLAGYNEQFF

J gene: TRBJ2-2
V gene: TRBV10-3
CDR3 protein: CAISESGQLNTGELFF

J gene: TRBJ2-7
V gene: TRBV5-6
CDR3 protein: CASKRGRSSYEQYF

J gene: TRBJ2-5
V gene: TRBV5-4
CDR3 protein: CASSLTSGGQETQYF

J gene: TRBJ2-5
V gene: TRBV7-6
CDR3 protein: CASSPRGVLQETQYF

J gene: TRBJ1-5
V gene: TRBV4-1
CDR3 protein: CASSRTTGANQPQHF

J gene: TRBJ2-5
V gene: TRBV27
CDR3 protein: CASSLRGRETQYF

J gene: TRBJ2-3
V gene: TRBV27
CDR3 protein: CASSSIGVQGASDTQYF